This entry is about one T cell receptor beta chain. The data originate from a study of blood T cell repertoires in COVID-19. Study background: The study drew acute and convalescent COVID-19 samples from the United States, Italy and Spain.

Seattle-derived patients entered the study during active infection and were followed longitudinally. Original processing notes: It was from reference gene primer amplification that nucleated cell counts were estimated. Assay: immunoSEQ multiplex PCR; the TCRdb copy retains only in-frame clones and omits some. V, J and clone size are those of that table, while D and trimming were read from the DNA. The table records around 190,000 clones, over 80% of them present only once. The V end was cut by 7 bases, the J end by 9 bases, with 25 bases between. The CDR3 is made up of 15 amino acids. The germline CDR1 and CDR2 sequences are MDHEN and SYDVKM.

The chain employs TRBV28 and TRBJ2-7, with D perhaps matching TRBD1 (6 bases). The TCR was taken from a woman aged 60-70 years with COVID-19, enrolled during active disease. The sample comprised peripheral blood. In DNA, the CDR3 is TGTGCCAGCACTTCACCGACAGGTTGGGTGGATCGGCAGTACTTC. Translation gives CASTSPTGWVDRQYF. Combining the CDR3 with reference TRBV28 and TRBJ2-7 gives the whole variable domain DVKVTQSSRYLVKRTGEKVFLECVQDMDHENMFWYRQDPGLGLRLIYFSYDVKMKEKGDIPEGYSVSREKKERFSLILESASTNQTSMYLCASTSPTGWVDRQYFGPGTRLTVT.